This is a list of T cell receptor beta chains from one sample in a study of tumor-infiltrating lymphocytes in primary liver carcinoma. A single record per CDR3 protein comes from TCRdb applying MiXCR to the multiplex PCR reads. The table lists around 88,000 distinct CDR3 sequences, about 70% of them singletons, with approximately 30% in the top ten. Sequencing used tumor-adjacent normal liver tissue. These TCRs come from a man aged 35 to 55 with primary liver carcinoma and hepatitis B virus infection. The CDR3 runs from the conserved cysteine through the conserved F or W. The order of the fields is CDR3 length, J gene, D gene, clone size, V gene, CDR3 protein, CDR3 DNA. A D gene is named only where the DNA matches it firmly. Size is omitted from some rows. Given values are once, few, many or a class for expanded clones.

>13|TRBJ2-1|TRBD1|.|TRBV6-2/TRBV6-3
CASSYRSGTGGFF
TGTGCTAGCAGTTACAGGTCCGGGACAGGGGGGTTCTTC
>15|TRBJ2-5|.|.|TRBV11-2
CASSLRGAGLEIQYF
TGTGCCAGCAGCTTAAGGGGTGCAGGGTTAGAGATCCAGTACTTC
>10|TRBJ1-1|.|.|TRBV11-2
CASWGGESSF
TGCGCCAGCTGGGGAGGGGAATCTTCCTTT
>11|TRBJ2-7|.|once|TRBV11-2
CVTRDPYEQYF
TGTGTCACCAGGGATCCTTACGAGCAGTACTTC
>15|TRBJ2-3|TRBD2|.|TRBV11-1
CASTLGDYDSDTQYF
TGTGCCAGCACCTTAGGGGACTACGATTCAGATACGCAGTATTTT
>16|TRBJ2-6|.|.|TRBV6-2/TRBV6-3
CVSSLGQCTGANVLTF
TGTGTCAGCAGCCTCGGACAGTGTACTGGGGCCAACGTCCTGACTTTC
>12|TRBJ2-7|.|.|TRBV28
CGSSLMSGEQYF
TGTGGCAGCAGCCTAATGTCCGGCGAGCAGTACTTC
>14|TRBJ2-2|.|.|TRBV4-1
CASSQVLNKGELFF
TGCGCCAGCAGCCAAGTTCTGAACAAGGGGGAGCTGTTTTTT
>13|TRBJ2-7|.|many|TRBV10-2
CASSEGARYEQYF
TGCGCCAGCAGTGAGGGCGCCCGGTACGAGCAGTACTTC
>12|TRBJ1-1|.|.|TRBV7-9
CASSLEQTKAFF
TGTGCCAGCAGCTTAGAGCAAACTAAAGCTTTCTTT
>16|TRBJ2-1|.|.|TRBV11-2
CASSPRLGKGFHEHFF
TGTGCCAGCAGCCCGCGGTTGGGAAAGGGCTTCCATGAGCACTTCTTC
>15|TRBJ2-1|.|.|TRBV6-1
CASSGAGDSNNEQFF
TGTGCCAGTTCTGGAGCTGGGGATTCAAACAATGAGCAGTTCTTC
>14|TRBJ2-3|.|few|TRBV24-1
CATRDRGGTDTQYF
TGTGCCACCAGAGACAGGGGAGGGACAGATACGCAGTATTTT
>14|TRBJ2-7|TRBD2|many|TRBV2
CASSADSGNYEQYF
TGTGCCAGCAGTGCTGATAGCGGGAACTACGAGCAGTACTTC
>16|TRBJ2-3|TRBD2|.|TRBV5-5
CARSISGRAGTDTQYF
TGTGCCAGAAGCATTAGCGGGAGGGCCGGCACAGATACACAGTATTTT
>13|TRBJ2-1|.|.|TRBV6-5
CASRTSEYNEQFF
TGTGCCAGCAGGACAAGCGAATACAATGAGCAGTTCTTC
>13|TRBJ1-5|.|many|TRBV6-6
CASSLDGNQPQHF
TGTGCCAGCAGTTTGGACGGCAATCAGCCCCAGCATTTT
>16|TRBJ2-1|.|many|TRBV10-3
CAISVFSAYSYNEQFF
TGTGCCATCAGTGTATTTAGCGCATATTCCTACAATGAGCAGTTCTTC
>14|TRBJ2-3|.|.|TRBV12-3/TRBV12-4
CASCPTVGTDTQYF
TGTGCCAGCTGTCCCACGGTCGGGACCGATACGCAGTATTTT
>13|TRBJ2-7|TRBD2|once|TRBV11-2
CASSYSGQKEQYF
TGTGCCAGCAGCTATAGCGGGCAGAAAGAGCAGTACTTC
>14|TRBJ1-2|.|.|TRBV6-1
CASSEGLLGYGYTF
TGTGCCAGCAGTGAAGGGCTATTGGGCTATGGCTACACCTTC
>17|TRBJ1-1|.|.|TRBV11-2
CASRHNRNRVMNTEAFF
TGTGCCAGCAGGCACAACCGGAACAGGGTAATGAACACTGAAGCTTTCTTT
>15|TRBJ2-1|TRBD1|many|TRBV10-3
CAISGRGHSNNEQFF
TGTGCCATCAGTGGCAGGGGGCACTCTAACAATGAGCAGTTCTTC
>14|TRBJ2-7|.|.|TRBV7-8
CASSLAPWVYEQYF
TGTGCCAGCAGCTTGGCCCCATGGGTCTACGAGCAGTACTTC
>14|TRBJ2-1|TRBD1|.|TRBV6-1
CTCSGTGGMNEQFF
TGTACCTGCAGTGGGACAGGGGGTATGAATGAGCAGTTCTTC
>14|TRBJ1-5|.|.|TRBV2
CASSAAGGDQPQHF
TGTGCCAGCAGTGCGGCAGGAGGAGATCAGCCCCAGCATTTT
>16|TRBJ2-3|TRBD1|.|TRBV6-1
CANSGRDGTGPDTQYF
TGTGCCAACAGTGGTAGAGACGGGACAGGGCCAGATACGCAGTATTTT
>13|TRBJ1-1|.|many|TRBV10-3
CAILQDMNTEAFF
TGTGCCATCCTACAGGACATGAACACTGAAGCTTTCTTT
>14|TRBJ2-7|.|.|TRBV11-1
CVSSAFGGTYEQYF
TGTGTTAGCAGCGCCTTCGGAGGGACCTACGAGCAGTACTTC
>15|TRBJ1-5|TRBD1|.|TRBV6-6
CASTTQTGGGQLQHF
TGTGCCAGCACCACACAGACAGGGGGCGGGCAGCTCCAGCATTTT
>12|TRBJ2-7|.|many|TRBV29-1
CSVDLNRDEQYF
TGCAGCGTTGACTTGAACCGTGACGAGCAGTACTTC
>18|TRBJ2-5|.|.|TRBV18
CASSPQAGRMVGGETQYF
TGTGCCAGCTCACCCCAAGCTGGAAGGATGGTCGGAGGAGAGACCCAGTACTTC
>18|TRBJ1-2|.|many|TRBV28
CASSLAGDHPTSNYGYTF
TGTGCCAGCAGTTTGGCGGGGGACCACCCTACTTCTAACTATGGCTACACCTTC
>14|TRBJ2-5|.|once|TRBV6-5
CASSYQMGQETQYF
TGTGCCAGTAGTTACCAAATGGGCCAAGAGACCCAGTACTTC
>20|TRBJ2-7|TRBD1|.|TRBV6-1
CASSERVPGQGGWSSYERYF
TGTGCCAGCAGTGAAAGGGTTCCGGGACAGGGAGGATGGAGCTCCTACGAGCGGTACTTC
>13|TRBJ2-2|.|many|TRBV6-5
CASRDLYTGELFF
TGTGCCAGCAGAGATCTTTACACCGGGGAGCTGTTTTTT
>15|TRBJ2-1|TRBD1|.|TRBV25-1
CASSPPTGMNNEQFF
TGTGCCAGCAGTCCCCCGACAGGGATGAATAACGAGCAGTTCTTC
>13|TRBJ2-7|.|.|TRBV11-2
CASSLVVYYEQYF
TGTGCTAGCAGCTTAGTGGTCTACTATGAGCAGTACTTC
>16|TRBJ2-3|TRBD2|many|TRBV4-2
CASSQDIAGGPDTQYF
TGTGCCAGCAGCCAAGATATAGCGGGAGGGCCAGATACGCAGTATTTT
>16|TRBJ2-1|TRBD1|.|TRBV5-6
CASSLEGATSYDEQFF
TGTGCCAGCAGCTTGGAGGGGGCGACCTCCTACGATGAGCAGTTCTTC
>13|TRBJ2-5|.|few|TRBV10-3
CAISGVRVETQYF
TGTGCCATCAGTGGGGTCAGGGTAGAGACCCAGTACTTC
>14|TRBJ1-1|TRBD1|many|TRBV5-6
CASSRGQGNTEAFF
TGTGCCAGCAGCAGGGGACAGGGGAACACTGAAGCTTTCTTT